The clone carrying this T cell receptor (beta chain) turned up a few times. Its antigen is unidentified. Data came from immunoSEQ multiplex PCR; TCRdb stores just in-frame clones and leaves some out. The sample includes about 90,000 clones, roughly 81% of them seen just once. The CDR3 covers 14 residues. Germline V gives CDR1 GTSNPN, CDR2 SVGIG (reference sequence). Between the trimmed V and J ends, which lost 4 bases and 7 bases, there was a span of 19 bases. The data belong to a study of identifying expanded T cells in peripheral blood. Findings and limits, study-wide: Variance in clone template counts between approximately 2-week samples significantly increased with total template count across all healthy donors.

The sequenced material came from blood. This TCR was recovered from a person aged 18 to 75 in good health. V gene TRBV30 combines with J gene TRBJ1-1, with unresolved D. The CDR3 bases are TGTGCCTGGAAACTTTGGGTAGGCGGCGGTGAAGCTTTCTTT. Translating gives CAWKLWVGGGEAFF.